The 32 T cell receptor beta chains in this list originate from one sample, sequenced in a study of shared clonotypes between healthy human individuals. The assay was immunoSEQ multiplex PCR, and TCRdb's table has in-frame clones only and misses some. The table has around 2.1 million clones, approximately 94% seen once; the top ten hold 1.5% to 2%. CD45RO negativity and positive selection for CCR7 defined naive CD8 cells, a population that excluded terminally differentiated effector memory CD45RA+ cells. The source material was naive CD8+ T cells from PBMCs. These receptors were obtained from a young man in good health. Some clones in this sample may be carry-over from other donors' samples.

This rearrangement joins TRBV27 to TRBJ2-6, with D perhaps matching TRBD2 (6 bases). In germline, CDR1 is MNHEY, CDR2 SMNVEV (reference sequence). V was shortened by 7 bases and J by 0 bases, with 13 bases between the two germline ends. The CDR3 covers 16 residues. The CDR3 nucleotides are TGTGCCAGCAAGCCGGGAGAGGTCTCTGGGGCCAACGTCCTGACTTTC. It encodes CASKPGEVSGANVLTF.

The rearrangement links TRBV5-8 to TRBJ2-1; D is possibly TRBD2 (5 bases). Per the germline V gene, CDR1 is SGHTS and CDR2 is YDEGEE. The CDR3 spans 12 residues. V lost 3 bases and J lost 9, with 10 bases in between. The CDR3 DNA sequence: TGTGCCAGCAGCTACGACTACTTTGAGCAGTTCTTC. This encodes CASSYDYFEQFF.

The chain joins TRBV13 to TRBJ2-1, with a tentative D call TRBD2 (5 bases). Trimming pared 3 bases from V and 0 bases from J, leaving 15 bases between. The CDR3 is 17 residues long. Germline CDR1 PRHDT, CDR2 FYEKMQ (reference sequence). The CDR3 nucleotides read TGTGCCAGCAGCTTCGAGGGTGGGAGTAGCTCCTACAATGAGCAGTTCTTC. Residues: CASSFEGGSSSYNEQFF.

This clone appeared a single time. Within the sample, other DNA sequences also encode this same CDR3. CDR3 DNA: TGCAGCGCCGGGATCTCCTACGAGCAGTACTTC. Residues: CSAGISYEQYF. The rearrangement links TRBV29-1 to TRBJ2-7, with a tentative D call TRBD2 (5 bases). Germline V gene sequence: CDR1 SQVTM, CDR2 ANQGSEA. V was clipped by 7 bases and J by 0 bases, with 7 bases between them. The CDR3 consists of 11 residues.

The rearrangement joins TRBV28 to TRBJ2-1; possible D gene TRBD2, 6 bases. This CDR3 has 14 amino acids. Trimming cost V 7 bases and J 3 bases, with 13 bases left between them. Germline values: CDR1 MDHEN, CDR2 SYDVKM. The CDR3 region has the DNA TGTGCCAGCACCGGGAGTTTAAACTACAATGAGCAGTTCTTC. Its translation: CASTGSLNYNEQFF.

V is TRBV9 and J is TRBJ2-2; D is ambiguous. Looked up from germline, CDR1 is SGDLS and CDR2 is YYNGEE. The CDR3 runs 14 residues. Between the trimmed V and J ends, which lost 3 bases and 1 base, there was a span of 7 bases. Here the CDR3 reads CASSAEQNTGELFF. The CDR3 coding sequence is TGTGCCAGCAGCGCGGAGCAGAACACCGGGGAGCTGTTTTTT.

The CDR3 loop is CASSETDIGNTIYF. In DNA form, the CDR3 reads TGTGCCAGCAGCGAGACGGACATCGGAAACACCATATATTTT. The V gene is TRBV5-6, the J gene TRBJ1-3, with D possibly TRBD1 on 5 matching bases. CDR1 is SGHDT, CDR2 YYEEEE, per germline. The CDR3 is made up of 14 amino acids. V was trimmed by 4 bases and J by 4 bases, leaving 12 bases between them.

Notes on this clone: Because the CDR3's place on the DNA is in doubt, the DNA is left out and the CDR3 is given as listed by TCRdb. V and J are TRBV27 and TRBJ1-1. The CDR3 is 18 residues long, counting both termini. Germline assignment: CDR1 MNHEY and CDR2 SMNVEV (reference sequence). Here the CDR3 reads CASSTSTMVIRYGTEAFF.

The chain recombines TRBV11-2 with TRBJ2-1; 10 nucleotides match TRBD2. CDR1 SGHAT and CDR2 FQNNGV come from the germline V gene. The CDR3 runs to 13 residues. Trimming cost V 7 bases and J 5 bases; bases outside gene matches: 2. CDR3 loop: CASTLAGDNEQFF. The CDR3 nucleotides read TGTGCCAGCACCCTAGCGGGAGACAATGAGCAGTTCTTC.

V gene TRBV5-6 combines with J gene TRBJ2-2; D not resolved. Looked up from germline, CDR1 is SGHDT and CDR2 is YYEEEE. Trimming took off 1 base at V and 6 bases at J, with 13 bases between the two ends. There are 15 residues in the CDR3. The CDR3 bases are TGTGCCAGCAGCTTGCCCGGACCAAGGGCCGGGGAGCTGTTTTTT. Translating it yields CASSLPGPRAGELFF.

This clone was found once. The CDR3 bases are TGTGCCAGCAGCTTAGCGCTGGGACAGATAAACAATGAGCAGTTCTTC. This gives the protein CASSLALGQINNEQFF. The J gene is TRBJ2-1, the V gene TRBV7-9; TRBD1 matches 7 bases. The V gene's germline CDR1 is SEHNR and CDR2 FQNEAQ (reference sequence). The V gene end was trimmed by 0 bases and the J gene end by 5 bases; junction bases not matched to a gene: 7. The CDR3 totals 16 residues.

This chain uses TRBV6-5 with TRBJ1-2; D gene ambiguous. The germline CDR1 and CDR2 sequences are MNHEY and SVGAGI. This CDR3 spans 13 amino acids. The V gene lost 6 bases and the J gene lost 9 bases, with 17 bases spanning the gap. This chain's CDR3 is CASRAGPILSYTF. The CDR3 region has the DNA TGTGCCAGCAGAGCAGGACCGATCCTGAGCTACACCTTC.

The V gene is TRBV27, the J gene TRBJ2-5, with 9 bases that match TRBD1. The CDR3 is 15 residues long. The trim removed 6 bases at V and 4 bases at J, leaving 9 bases unmatched. The V gene's germline CDR1 is MNHEY and CDR2 SMNVEV (reference sequence). This chain's CDR3 is CASSRTGEFAETQYF. The DNA of the CDR3 is TGTGCCAGCAGCAGGACAGGGGAGTTTGCAGAGACCCAGTACTTC.

This clone was recorded only once. CDR3 nucleotide sequence: TGTGCCAGCAGTGTGGACAGATCCTACGAGCAGTACTTC. Amino acid sequence: CASSVDRSYEQYF. The chain is built from TRBV27 and TRBJ2-7, with D perhaps matching TRBD1 (6 bases). This CDR3 contains 13 residues. Germline V gene lookup returns CDR1 MNHEY and CDR2 SMNVEV (reference sequence). V lost 5 bases to trimming and J lost 1 base, with 9 bases between them.

This chain uses TRBV9 with TRBJ1-2; D gene unclear. V was trimmed by 0 bases and J by 7 bases, leaving 16 bases between them. Germline CDR1 SGDLS, CDR2 YYNGEE. The length of the CDR3 is 15 residues. The CDR3 reads CASSVVGTGGSGYTF. CDR3 sequence (DNA): TGTGCCAGCAGCGTAGTCGGTACGGGTGGAAGTGGCTACACCTTC.

This sequence joins TRBV7-3 and TRBJ2-7; D gene unclear. Germline V CDR1 and CDR2: SGHTA, FQGTGA. V dropped 0 bases and J dropped 11 bases, with 14 bases sitting between them. This CDR3 spans 13 amino acids. CDR3 in amino acids: CASSLTSLFLEYF. In DNA form, the CDR3 reads TGTGCCAGCAGCTTAACTTCCCTCTTTTTGGAGTACTTC.

The chain employs TRBV5-1 and TRBJ2-1; TRBD2 matches at 13 bases. The germline V gene encodes CDR1 SGHRS and CDR2 YFSETQ. The CDR3 spans 16 residues. The trim removed 4 bases at V and 15 bases at J, leaving 16 bases unmatched. The DNA for the CDR3 is TGCGCCAGCAGCCCAGGGACTAGCGGGGAAGGAATCCAAGCGTTCTTC. Protein product: CASSPGTSGEGIQAFF.

The chain employs TRBV9 and TRBJ1-2; TRBD1 matches 12 bases. The germline V gene encodes CDR1 SGDLS and CDR2 YYNGEE. CDR3 length equals 18 residues. J gave up 4 bases and V 0 bases, and 10 bases lay outside the gene matches. This chain's CDR3 is CASSVDPGQGALAYGYTF. The CDR3, as DNA: TGTGCCAGCAGCGTAGACCCGGGACAGGGGGCTTTAGCCTATGGCTACACCTTC.

The J gene is TRBJ2-1, the V gene TRBV11-2, with 10 bases matching TRBD2. V lost 8 bases and J lost 5; bases outside the gene matches: 12. Germline CDR1 SGHAT, CDR2 FQNNGV. The CDR3 sequence is 16 residues long. The CDR3 bases are TGTGCCAGCCTGACAGCGACTAGCGGGTCAAACAATGAGCAGTTCTTC. Its translation: CASLTATSGSNNEQFF.

This rearrangement joins TRBV28 to TRBJ1-1; D gene uncertain. V lost 6 bases and J 3 bases, leaving 11 bases between the germline ends. The CDR3 loop spans 13 amino acids. CDR1 is MDHEN, CDR2 SYDVKM, per germline. CDR3 residues: CASSLRFHTEAFF. CDR3 nucleotides: TGTGCCAGCAGCCTTCGGTTCCACACTGAAGCTTTCTTT.

V is TRBV5-8 and J is TRBJ2-7; no firm D call. Germline V gene data show CDR1 as SGHTS and CDR2 as YDEGEE. The CDR3 loop spans 13 amino acids. V lost 2 bases, J lost 5 bases, and 11 bases lay in between. Here the CDR3 reads CASSFELGNEQYF. The CDR3 bases are TGTGCCAGCAGCTTTGAACTGGGCAACGAGCAGTACTTC. The full variable domain, with the rest looked up from reference TRBV5-8 and TRBJ2-7, is EAGVTQSPTHLIKTRGQQATLRCSPISGHTSVYWYQQALGLGLQFLLWYDEGEERNRGNFPPRFSGRQFPNYSSELNVNALELEDSALYLCASSFELGNEQYFGPGTRLTVT.

The genes are TRBV4-3 and TRBJ2-3, with D possibly being TRBD1 (6 bases). The CDR3 runs to 16 residues. V shed 5 bases and J shed 1 base, with 16 bases lying between them. CDR1 and CDR2 from the germline V gene are LGHNA and YSLEER. The CDR3 region has the DNA TGCGCCAGCAGCGACAACGCACAGGGCCGCACAGATACGCAGTATTTT. Protein sequence: CASSDNAQGRTDTQYF.

The rearrangement uses TRBV5-8 and TRBJ2-7; perhaps TRBD1 as D (5 bases). CDR3 size: 14 residues. The V gene lost 3 bases and the J gene lost 1 base, with 11 bases spanning the gap. From germline, CDR1 is SGHTS and CDR2 YDEGEE. The CDR3 spells CASSYDSSSYEQYF. The CDR3 bases are TGTGCCAGCAGCTACGACAGCTCATCCTACGAGCAGTACTTC.

The chain employs TRBV7-9 and TRBJ2-4; D may correspond to TRBD1 or TRBD2 (5 bases each). CDR3 length: 12 amino acids. Germline lookup yields CDR1 SEHNR and CDR2 FQNEAQ (reference sequence). Trimming removed 1 base at V and 7 bases at J, with 5 bases between. CDR3 nucleotide sequence: TGTGCCAGCAGCTTAGGGGACAACATTCAGTACTTC. Translated, it gives CASSLGDNIQYF.

J is TRBJ2-7 and V is TRBV27; D may be TRBD1 or TRBD2 (6 bases each). V lost 2 bases, J lost 6 bases, and 20 bases lay in between. The CDR3 runs to 16 residues. In germline, CDR1 is MNHEY, CDR2 SMNVEV (reference sequence). As DNA, the CDR3 is TGTGCCAGCAGTTTACGACTGGGGGGCGCCTGGGGCGAGCAGTACTTC. This sequence encodes CASSLRLGGAWGEQYF.

The chain employs TRBV7-3 and TRBJ2-7, with 9 bases aligning to TRBD1. With V trimmed by 5 bases and J by 5 bases, 10 bases remained unmatched. This CDR3 has 15 amino acids. CDR1 is SGHTA and CDR2 is FQGTGA in the germline V gene. DNA for the CDR3: TGTGCCAGCAGCCCAAGGGGGACAGGGAAAGACGAGCAGTACTTC. Translation gives CASSPRGTGKDEQYF. Combining the CDR3 with reference TRBV7-3 and TRBJ2-7 gives the whole variable domain GAGVSQTPSNKVTEKGKYVELRCDPISGHTALYWYRQSLGQGPEFLIYFQGTGAADDSGLPNDRFFAVRPEGSVSTLKIQRTERGDSAVYLCASSPRGTGKDEQYFGPGTRLTVT.

The chain joins TRBV9 to TRBJ2-1, with 7 positions matching TRBD2. The CDR3 has 14 amino acids. Trimming removed 1 base from V and 6 bases from J; junction bases left unmatched: 4. From germline, CDR1 is SGDLS and CDR2 YYNGEE. The CDR3 region is CASSVYGGSNEQFF. CDR3 bases: TGTGCCAGCAGCGTATACGGCGGGAGCAATGAGCAGTTCTTC.

The chain recombines TRBV27 with TRBJ2-7; the D gene is possibly TRBD2 (7 bases). Trimming took off 4 bases at V and 0 bases at J, with 16 bases between the two ends. This CDR3 has 16 residues. CDR1 is MNHEY and CDR2 is SMNVEV in the germline V gene (reference sequence). The CDR3 sequence: CASSSGPGGPSYEQYF. CDR3 coding DNA: TGTGCCAGCAGTTCAGGTCCCGGGGGGCCCTCCTACGAGCAGTACTTC.

The chain is built from TRBV7-9 and TRBJ1-5; D call uncertain. The CDR3 contains 13 residues. Between the trimmed V and J ends, which lost 4 bases and 6 bases, there was a span of 10 bases. CDR1 is SEHNR and CDR2 is FQNEAQ in the germline V gene (reference sequence). The CDR3 sequence: CASSSTWSQPQHF. CDR3 nucleotides: TGTGCCAGCAGCTCCACCTGGTCTCAGCCCCAGCATTTT.

The genes are TRBV29-1 and TRBJ1-1; 7 nucleotides agree with TRBD1. Germline CDR1 is SQVTM and CDR2 is ANQGSEA. Trimming cost V 5 bases and J 3 bases; bases outside gene matches: 6. The CDR3 length is 13 residues. CDR3 bases: TGCAGCGTTCGACAGGGTTCGGACACTGAAGCTTTCTTT. It translates to CSVRQGSDTEAFF. The complete variable domain, with remaining parts taken from reference TRBV29-1 and TRBJ1-1, reads SAVISQKPSRDICQRGTSLTIQCQVDSQVTMMFWYRQQPGQSLTLIATANQGSEATYESGFVIDKFPISRPNLTFSTLTVSNMSPEDSSIYLCSVRQGSDTEAFFGQGTRLTVV.

This chain links TRBV10-3 with TRBJ1-5; D call uncertain. This CDR3 is built from 12 residues. CDR1 and CDR2 from the germline V gene are ENHRY and SYGVKD. Trimming shortened V by 10 bases and J by 7 bases, and 14 bases separated the two germline ends. The CDR3, as DNA: TGTGCCAGCCGCGACGGAGGACAGCCCCAGCATTTT. Translated, it gives CASRDGGQPQHF.

V and J are TRBV15 and TRBJ1-5; D perhaps matches TRBD1 (6 bases). Germline CDR1 LNHNV, CDR2 YYDKDF (reference sequence). This CDR3 contains 15 residues. Trimming left V 0 bases short and J 4 bases short, with 10 bases between. The CDR3 nucleotides read TGTGCCACCAGCAGAGAAGGGGACACAAATCAGCCCCAGCATTTT. Residues: CATSREGDTNQPQHF. The entire variable domain, with the rest obtained from reference TRBV15 and TRBJ1-5, is as follows: DAMVIQNPRYQVTQFGKPVTLSCSQTLNHNVMYWYQQKSSQAPKLLFHYYDKDFNNEADTPDNFQSRRPNTSFCFLDIRSPGLGDTAMYLCATSREGDTNQPQHFGDGTRLSIL.